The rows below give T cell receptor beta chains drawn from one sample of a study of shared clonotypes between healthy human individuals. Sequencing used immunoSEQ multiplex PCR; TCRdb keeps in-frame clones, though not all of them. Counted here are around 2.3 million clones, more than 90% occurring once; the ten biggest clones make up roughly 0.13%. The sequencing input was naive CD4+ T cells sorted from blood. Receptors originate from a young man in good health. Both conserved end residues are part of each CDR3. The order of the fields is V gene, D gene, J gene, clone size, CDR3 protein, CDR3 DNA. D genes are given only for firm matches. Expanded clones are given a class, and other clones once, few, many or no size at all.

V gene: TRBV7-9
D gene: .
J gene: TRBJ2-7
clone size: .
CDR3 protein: CASSPTGRTYEQYF
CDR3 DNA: TGTGCCAGCAGCCCCACAGGTCGGACCTACGAGCAGTACTTC

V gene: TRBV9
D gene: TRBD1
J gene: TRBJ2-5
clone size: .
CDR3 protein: CASSHRTGEQETQYF
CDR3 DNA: TGTGCCAGCAGCCATCGGACAGGGGAACAAGAGACCCAGTACTTC

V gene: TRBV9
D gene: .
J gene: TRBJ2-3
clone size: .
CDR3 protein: CASSVSGAGDTDTQYF
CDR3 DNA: TGTGCCAGCAGCGTCTCAGGGGCGGGCGACACAGATACGCAGTATTTT

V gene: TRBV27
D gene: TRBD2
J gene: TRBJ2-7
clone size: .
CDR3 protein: CASSFLAGEIYEQYF
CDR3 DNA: TGTGCCAGCAGTTTTCTCGCGGGAGAAATCTACGAGCAGTACTTC

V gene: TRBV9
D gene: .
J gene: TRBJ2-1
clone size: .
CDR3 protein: CASSVARGPYNEQFF
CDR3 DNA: TGTGCCAGCAGCGTAGCCCGGGGGCCGTACAATGAGCAGTTCTTC

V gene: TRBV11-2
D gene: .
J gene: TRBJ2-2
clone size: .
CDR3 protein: CASSLGESGELFF
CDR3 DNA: TGTGCCAGCAGCTTAGGCGAGTCCGGGGAGCTGTTTTTT

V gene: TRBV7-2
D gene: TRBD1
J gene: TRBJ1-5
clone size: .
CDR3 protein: CASSLGGPGTGGWQPQHF
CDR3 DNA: TGTGCCAGCAGCTTAGGGGGCCCCGGGACAGGGGGTTGGCAGCCCCAGCATTTT

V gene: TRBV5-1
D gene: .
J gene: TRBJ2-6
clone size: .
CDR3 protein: CASSRDLSGANVLTF
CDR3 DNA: TGCGCCAGCTCACGGGATCTTTCAGGGGCCAACGTCCTGACTTTC

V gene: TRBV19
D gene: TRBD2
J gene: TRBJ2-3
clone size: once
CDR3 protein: CASSRLTSGAFRDTQYF
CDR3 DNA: TGTGCCAGTAGTAGGTTGACTAGCGGGGCATTTAGGGATACGCAGTATTTT

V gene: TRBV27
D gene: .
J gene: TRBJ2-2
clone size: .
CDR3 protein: CASFPGLISTGELFF
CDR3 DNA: TGTGCCAGCTTCCCGGGACTCATAAGCACCGGGGAGCTGTTTTTT

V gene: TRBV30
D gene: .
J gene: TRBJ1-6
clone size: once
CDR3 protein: CAWKSSYNSPLHF
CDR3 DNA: TGTGCCTGGAAGTCCTCCTATAATTCACCCCTCCACTTT